This paragraph reports one TCR beta chain. Its antigen remains unidentified. This sample is part of a study of identical twins. Findings of the study overall: Conclusions relied on cross-sectional statistical analysis, not following the same donors.

The CDR3 has 16 amino acids. The germline V gene encodes CDR1 LGHNA and CDR2 YSLEER. V lost 0 bases and J 6 bases, leaving 14 bases between the germline ends. TCRdb redid the calling of the 5' RACE reads with MiXCR, one entry per CDR3 protein. This sample yields 400,000 to 650,000 distinct CDR3 sequences, of which approximately 22% are seen a single time; about 0.93% belongs to the top ten. The sample also formed part of further work on T cells expressing NK-cell markers. That work contributes: It was sorted CD3+CD56+NKG2C+, CD3+CD56+NKG2C- and CD3+CD56-NKG2C+ T cells that supplied the TCR beta repertoires. As a fraction of CD8+ T cells, dominant NKG2C+ clonotypes reached roughly 1.0-7.5% in six donors.

The sequence derives from a woman younger than 35 in good health. Sequencing was done on a sample of CD4+ T cells sorted from blood. V and J are TRBV4-3 and TRBJ2-2; tentatively, D is TRBD1 or TRBD2 (5 bases each). The chain's CDR3 is CASSQELGVLSGELFF. DNA for the CDR3: TGCGCCAGCAGCCAAGAGTTGGGGGTATTGTCCGGGGAGCTGTTTTTT.